These 18 T cell receptor beta chains originate from one sample sequenced in a study of sequential checkpoint blockade in melanoma (dated by TCRdb to between 2019 and 2020). The treatment or condition tag for this specimen amounts to: randomized to nivolumab then ipilimumab (arm A) or the reverse (arm B). The receptor library was made with the immunoSEQ multiplex PCR assay. The clones in this table, taken by TCRdb from immuneACCESS, are in-frame only. Not every clone is retained; where verified, under half of the shortfall comes from an unresolved V gene, and the cause of the rest is unknown. Recorded for this sample are over 25,000 clones; about 80% of them occurred a single time. The ten largest clones add up to about an eighth of the sample. The sequencing here drew on CD8+ T cells sorted from blood (inferred from file names), taken from a patient given nivolumab and ipilimumab in sequence. These receptors were taken from a human donor with melanoma.

This clone appeared a few times. J is TRBJ2-2 and V is TRBV28; 16 bases agree with TRBD2. Trimming took 4 bases from V and 7 from J; bases not matched to a gene: 12. Looked up from germline, CDR1 is MDHEN and CDR2 is SYDVKM. The CDR3 is 19 residues long. The CDR3 sequence is CASSSHWGLAGGPIGELFF. As DNA, the CDR3 is TGTGCCAGCAGTTCCCACTGGGGACTAGCGGGGGGGCCTATCGGGGAGCTGTTTTTT.

This sequence joins TRBV28 and TRBJ1-5; TRBD1 might be the D (5 bases). The CDR3 is made up of 15 amino acids. V was shortened by 2 bases and J by 5 bases, with 13 bases between the two germline ends. Germline V gene data show CDR1 as MDHEN and CDR2 as SYDVKM. DNA of the CDR3: TGTGCCAGCAGTTTAGACGACAGTAGGGATCAGCCCCAGCATTTT. Amino acid sequence: CASSLDDSRDQPQHF.

This clone turned up a few times. Other DNA variants within this sample encode the same CDR3. J is TRBJ1-4 and V is TRBV2, with a weak D call TRBD1 (5 bases). V lost 1 base, J lost 3 bases, and 9 bases lay in between. The CDR3 consists of 15 residues. CDR1 SNHLY and CDR2 FYNNEI come from the germline V gene. The CDR3 reads CASSEGQRANEKLFF. The CDR3 DNA follows: TGTGCCAGCAGTGAAGGACAGCGGGCTAATGAAAAACTGTTTTTT.

The rearrangement links TRBV15 to TRBJ2-7, with no clear D. Germline values: CDR1 LNHNV, CDR2 YYDKDF (reference sequence). Between the trimmed V and J ends, which lost 5 bases and 2 bases, there was a span of 16 bases. The CDR3 loop spans 15 amino acids. The CDR3 is CATSPTASETYEQYF. The CDR3, as DNA: TGTGCCACCAGCCCGACGGCTAGTGAGACCTACGAGCAGTACTTC.

The chain carries TRBV28 and TRBJ1-6; 8 bases match TRBD1. J gave up 9 bases and V 9 bases, and 7 bases lay outside the gene matches. This CDR3 comprises 13 residues. From germline, CDR1 is MDHEN and CDR2 SYDVKM. The CDR3 reads CARRQGTGSPLHF. The DNA of the CDR3 is TGTGCCAGAAGACAGGGGACAGGTTCACCCCTCCACTTT.

A few counts support this clone. This chain connects TRBV9 to TRBJ2-4, with D perhaps TRBD1 (5 bases). Trimming pared 0 bases from V and 1 base from J, leaving 14 bases between. This CDR3 region has 17 residues. Germline V gives CDR1 SGDLS, CDR2 YYNGEE. The chain's CDR3 is CASSVVPAPGAKNIQYF. The CDR3 nucleotides are TGTGCCAGCAGCGTAGTTCCGGCTCCAGGGGCCAAAAACATTCAGTACTTC. The full variable domain, in which reference TRBV9 and TRBJ2-4 provide the parts outside the CDR3, is DSGVTQTPKHLITATGQRVTLRCSPRSGDLSVYWYQQSLDQGLQFLIQYYNGEERAKGNILERFSAQQFPDLHSELNLSSLELGDSALYFCASSVVPAPGAKNIQYFGAGTRLSVL.

In regard to this clone: Germline is not matched at one junction end, which may reflect a read error. The chain is built from TRBV15 and TRBJ2-7, with D possibly being TRBD1 (6 bases). In germline, CDR1 is LNHNV, CDR2 YYDKDF (reference sequence). The CDR3 totals 12 residues. This chain's CDR3 is CATSRDWGTRNF. CDR3 sequence (DNA): TGTGCCACCAGCAGAGATTGGGGGACACGGAACTTC.

This sequence joins TRBV4-1 and TRBJ1-5, with D perhaps TRBD1 (5 bases). The CDR3 length is 16 residues. Germline lookup yields CDR1 MGHRA and CDR2 YSYEKL. V dropped 0 bases and J dropped 9 bases, with 18 bases sitting between them. CDR3 protein: CASSQDPNSGAWPQHF. The CDR3, as DNA: TGCGCCAGCAGCCAAGATCCGAACAGTGGGGCCTGGCCCCAGCATTTT.

The V and J genes are TRBV5-6 and TRBJ2-1; D might be TRBD1 (6 bases). V shed 5 bases and J shed 1 base, with 16 bases lying between them. Germline assignment: CDR1 SGHDT and CDR2 YYEEEE. The CDR3 contains 16 residues. CDR3 nucleotide sequence: TGTGCCAGCAGTCCGCCTCCGGGACAATCCTACAATGAGCAGTTCTTC. Translating gives CASSPPPGQSYNEQFF.

The sample holds a few counts of this clone. J is TRBJ2-7 and V is TRBV5-4, with 7 positions matching TRBD2. Germline V gives CDR1 SGHNT, CDR2 YYREEE (reference sequence). Trimming took 4 bases from V and 3 from J; bases not matched to a gene: 7. This CDR3 contains 14 residues. CDR3 nucleotides: TGTGCCAGCAGCCCCATCGGGGGGAACTACGAGCAGTACTTC. Encoded protein: CASSPIGGNYEQYF.

The CDR3 DNA sequence: TGTGCCAGCAGCGTAGCAGGGACAGGGAACACCGGGGAGCTGTTTTTT. Protein product: CASSVAGTGNTGELFF. The chain has TRBV9 and TRBJ2-2, with 8 bases aligning to TRBD1. V was pared by 0 bases and J by 1 base, with 2 bases of the junction left unmatched. The CDR3 contains 16 residues. The germline gives CDR1 SGDLS, CDR2 YYNGEE.

This chain joins TRBV7-8 and TRBJ2-2; 11 bases map to TRBD2. J lost 5 bases, V lost 6 bases, and 5 bases had no gene match. The CDR3 extends over 15 amino acids. Germline V gives CDR1 SGHVS, CDR2 FQNEAQ. CDR3 region: CASSLAGGPTGELFF. The CDR3 nucleotides are TGTGCCAGCAGTCTAGCGGGGGGCCCAACCGGGGAGCTGTTTTTT.

This clone was picked up one time. The rearrangement uses TRBV28 and TRBJ2-7; D is undetermined. This CDR3 comprises 13 residues. CDR1 is MDHEN, CDR2 SYDVKM, per germline. V lost 6 bases and J 3 bases, leaving 12 bases between the germline ends. CDR3 DNA sequence: TGTGCCAGCAGGTACAGTTTGTACTACGAGCAGTACTTC. This codes for CASRYSLYYEQYF. The whole variable domain, remainder taken from reference TRBV28 and TRBJ2-7, is DVKVTQSSRYLVKRTGEKVFLECVQDMDHENMFWYRQDPGLGLRLIYFSYDVKMKEKGDIPEGYSVSREKKERFSLILESASTNQTSMYLCASRYSLYYEQYFGPGTRLTVT.

The chain recombines TRBV29-1 with TRBJ1-2, with 8 bases fitting TRBD1. V lost 4 bases, J lost 4 bases, and 11 bases stayed unmatched. There are 15 residues in the CDR3. Germline CDR1 and CDR2: SQVTM and ANQGSEA. CDR3 bases: TGCAGCGTTGCTATGACTGGACAGGGTAGCTATGGCTACACCTTC. Translation gives CSVAMTGQGSYGYTF.

The chain is built from TRBV5-6 and TRBJ2-3; D gene unclear. Germline V gene data show CDR1 as SGHDT and CDR2 as YYEEEE. This CDR3 is 12 amino acids long. Between the trimmed V and J ends, which lost 4 bases and 0 bases, there was a span of 3 bases. CDR3 region: CASSLSTDTQYF. In DNA, the CDR3 is TGTGCCAGCAGCCTTAGCACAGATACGCAGTATTTT.

The V gene is TRBV23-1, the J gene TRBJ2-4; TRBD2 matches 8 bases. Being an ORF, TRBV23-1 has a function that is uncertain. This CDR3 has 14 residues. This chain's CDR3 is CGVRRGAVKNIQYF. The CDR3 nucleotides read TGCGGCGTAAGGCGGGGGGCGGTCAAAAACATTCAGTACTTC.

The V gene is TRBV11-2, the J gene TRBJ2-7, with 7 nucleotides matching TRBD1. With 4 bases clipped from V and 0 bases from J, the junction kept 6 bases outside the gene matches. Germline CDR1 reads SGHAT; CDR2 reads FQNNGV. The CDR3 sequence is 15 residues long. The DNA of the CDR3 is TGTGCCAGCAGCTGGGGACAGTTTATCTCCTACGAGCAGTACTTC. Translating it yields CASSWGQFISYEQYF.

V gene TRBV29-1 combines with J gene TRBJ2-3; no definite D call. The germline CDR1 and CDR2 sequences are SQVTM and ANQGSEA. Trimming cost V 4 bases and J 3 bases, with 2 bases left between them. CDR3 size: 10 residues. The chain's CDR3 is CSVVTDTQYF. Here the CDR3 DNA reads TGCAGCGTTGTAACAGATACGCAGTATTTT.